The 2 T cell receptor beta chains listed next were all sequenced from one sample in a study of low-dose radiotherapy and immunotherapy resistance in tumors. Time point noted: after trial treatment. Treatment: LDRT plus nivolumab, ipilimumab, low-dose cyclophosphamide and aspirin (RACIN trial). TRAV- and TRBV-specific primers were used for first-strand cDNA, which covered alpha and beta chains. TCR amplification involved 20 to 25 PCR cycles with a constant-region primer and V-primer adapter. Via MiXCR, TCRdb re-called the reads, giving one row per CDR3 protein. The repertoire consists of 95,000 to 100,000 distinct CDR3 sequences, with 20% to 25% occurring once and the leading ten covering 4.1%. The sample here was PBMCs, taken after low-dose radiotherapy plus immunotherapy. These receptors were taken from a male donor with prostate cancer.

This clonotype occurred many times. The chain couples TRBV21-1 to TRBJ2-6. TRBV21-1 is a pseudogene segment. The length of the CDR3 is 17 residues. The CDR3 loop reads CASSKVRRGSGANVLTF. The CDR3 DNA reads as TGTGCCAGCAGCAAAGTTCGACGGGGCTCTGGGGCCAACGTCCTGACTTTC.

This clonotype showed up many times. This chain joins TRBV5-1 and TRBJ2-7; 9 bases match TRBD1. V dropped 4 bases and J dropped 8; count of bases not matched to a gene: 10. The CDR3 consists of 14 residues. CDR1 SGHRS and CDR2 YFSETQ come from the germline V gene. The CDR3 region has the DNA TGCGCCAGCAGCCAAGACAGGGGGGTCGGTAAGCAGTACTTC. It is translated as CASSQDRGVGKQYF.